This TCR beta chain emerged from a study of T cell repertoires and HLA-DP antigens. Study-wide background: In vitro CD4+ alloreactivity was against HeLa-presented HLA-DP. Pre-culture CD4+ samples used around 1,100 ng DNA versus 200 to 250 ng for CD137+CD4+ sorts.

Study results and limitations: Sorted CD137+ clonality was around 0.41 for both alloantigens, versus around 0.037 pre-culture.

Regarding this clone: Its antigen remains unidentified.

Method: immunoSEQ multiplex PCR; TCRdb's copy keeps in-frame clones and lacks some. The table records over 60,000 clones, around four fifths of them present only once. The source material was CD4+ T cells from PBMCs. This sequence originates from a man in his 60s in good health and CMV-seronegative.

The CDR3 nucleotides read TGTGCCAGCAGCCAAGATTTAATATCGGGGTTTTCTTATAATTCACCCCTCCACTTT. Protein product: CASSQDLISGFSYNSPLHF. The V call is TRBV4-2, the J call TRBJ1-6, with no clear D. Per germline, CDR1 LGHNA and CDR2 YNFKEQ. The CDR3 runs 19 residues. Trimming took 0 bases from V and 4 from J, leaving 19 bases between them.